This T cell receptor beta chain stems from a study of control samples from healthy donors and cancer patients. Measured with immunoSEQ multiplex PCR; TCRdb has only the in-frame clones, and not every one. This repertoire shows roughly 170,000 clones, around 88% found once; its top ten account for around 5%. CDR3 length: 15 amino acids. Per germline, CDR1 SGHRS and CDR2 YFSETQ. J gave up 4 bases and V 3 bases, and 9 bases lay outside the gene matches. The material sequenced was blood. This clonotype was sampled from a woman in her thirties in good health. The J gene is TRBJ1-2, the V gene TRBV5-1; 7 positions agree with TRBD1. For the CDR3, the DNA is TGCGCCAGCAGCTCGTACAGGGGCGGAACCTATGGCTACACCTTC. It yields the protein CASSSYRGGTYGYTF.